This T cell receptor (beta chain) was profiled in a study of PD-1 and CTLA-4 blockade in melanoma. The protocol was immunoSEQ multiplex PCR, while the TCRdb copy is restricted to in-frame clones and leaves out a portion. The data hold under 40,000 clones, with approximately 90% observed a single time. Trimming took off 0 bases at V and 5 bases at J, with 7 bases between the two ends. This CDR3 has 13 residues. Germline assignment: CDR1 ENHRY and CDR2 SYGVKD. This rearrangement joins TRBV10-3 to TRBJ1-2; D call uncertain. The TCR sequence derives from a human donor with melanoma. The material sequenced was CD8+ T cells from peripheral blood, taken from a patient given anti-PD-1 treatment. In DNA form, the CDR3 reads TGTGCCATCAGTGAGTCTGTTGGGTATGGCTACACCTTC. Translated: CAISESVGYGYTF.